The 3 T cell receptor beta chains listed next were all sequenced from one sample in a study of T cell repertoires in cytomegalovirus infection. TCRdb re-called the reads through MiXCR, storing one row per CDR3 protein. The table has about 900,000 distinct CDR3 sequences, 30% to 40% seen once. Their specific antigens are unknown. Sequenced here: cultured CD8+ T cells from PBMCs, sampled from culture after CMV antigen stimulation. All receptors derive from a human donor in good health (CMV status not recorded). Some clones in this sample may be carry-over from other donors' samples.

The V gene is TRBV4-1, the J gene TRBJ2-5, with TRBD1 matching over 7 bases. Germline-derived CDR1 and CDR2 are MGHRA and YSYEKL. With 2 bases clipped from V and 3 bases from J, the junction kept 3 bases outside the gene matches. The CDR3 has 14 amino acids. The CDR3 sequence: CASSQPGTEETQYF. Here the CDR3 DNA reads TGCGCCAGCAGCCAACCCGGGACAGAAGAGACCCAGTACTTC.

The V gene is TRBV29-1, the J gene TRBJ2-7; 7 bases are shared with TRBD1. This CDR3 has 13 residues. V lost 6 bases and J lost 3; bases outside the gene matches: 8. Germline CDR1 reads SQVTM; CDR2 reads ANQGSEA. The CDR3 here is CSVGPGTDYEQYF. The CDR3 region has the DNA TGCAGCGTCGGCCCTGGGACAGACTACGAGCAGTACTTC.

This clonotype was counted between two and nine times. This sequence joins TRBV9 and TRBJ1-1, with D uncertain. Germline CDR1 is SGDLS and CDR2 is YYNGEE. V was clipped by 0 bases and J by 4 bases, with 10 bases between them. This CDR3 spans 14 amino acids. The CDR3 sequence is CASSVVEVSTEAFF. The CDR3 region has the DNA TGTGCCAGCAGCGTAGTCGAAGTCAGCACTGAAGCTTTCTTT.